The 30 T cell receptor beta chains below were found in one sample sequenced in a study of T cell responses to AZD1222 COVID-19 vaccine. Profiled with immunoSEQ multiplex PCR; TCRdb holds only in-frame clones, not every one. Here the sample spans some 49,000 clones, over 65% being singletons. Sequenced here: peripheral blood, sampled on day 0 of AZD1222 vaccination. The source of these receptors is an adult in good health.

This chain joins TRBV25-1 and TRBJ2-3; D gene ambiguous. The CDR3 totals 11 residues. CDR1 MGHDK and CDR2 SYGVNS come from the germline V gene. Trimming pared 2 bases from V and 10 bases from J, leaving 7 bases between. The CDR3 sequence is CASSEARSQYF. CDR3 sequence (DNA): TGTGCCAGCAGTGAAGCGAGGTCGCAGTATTTT.

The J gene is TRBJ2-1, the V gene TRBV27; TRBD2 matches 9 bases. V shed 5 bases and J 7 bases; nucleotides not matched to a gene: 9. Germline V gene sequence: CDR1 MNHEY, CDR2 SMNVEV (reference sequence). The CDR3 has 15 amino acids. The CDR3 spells CASSPTGGGVNEQFF. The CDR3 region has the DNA TGTGCCAGCAGTCCCACGGGCGGGGGGGTTAATGAGCAGTTCTTC.

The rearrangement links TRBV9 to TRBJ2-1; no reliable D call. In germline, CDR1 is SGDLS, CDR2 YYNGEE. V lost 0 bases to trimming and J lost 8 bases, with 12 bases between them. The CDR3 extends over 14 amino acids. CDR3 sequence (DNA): TGTGCCAGCAGCGTAGGAGGTAGCTTGGATGAGCAGTTCTTC. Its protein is CASSVGGSLDEQFF.

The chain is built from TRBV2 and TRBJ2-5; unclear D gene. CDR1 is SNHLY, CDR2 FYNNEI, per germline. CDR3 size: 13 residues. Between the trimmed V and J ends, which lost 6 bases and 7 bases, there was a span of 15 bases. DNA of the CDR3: TGTGCCAGCAGCGGTGATACAGTGGGGACCCAGTACTTC. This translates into CASSGDTVGTQYF.

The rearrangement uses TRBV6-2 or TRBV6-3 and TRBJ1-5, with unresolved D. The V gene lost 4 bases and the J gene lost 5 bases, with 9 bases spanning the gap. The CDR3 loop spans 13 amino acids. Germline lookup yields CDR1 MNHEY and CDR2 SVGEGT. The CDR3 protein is CASSSPPYQPQHF. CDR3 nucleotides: TGTGCCAGCAGTTCCCCTCCGTATCAGCCCCAGCATTTT.

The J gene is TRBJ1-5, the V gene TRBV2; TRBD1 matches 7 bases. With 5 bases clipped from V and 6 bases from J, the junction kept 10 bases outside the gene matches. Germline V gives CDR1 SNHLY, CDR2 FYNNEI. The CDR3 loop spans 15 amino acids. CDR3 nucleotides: TGTGCCAGCAGTCTTCCCCAGGGGGGGATTCAGCCCCAGCATTTT. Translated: CASSLPQGGIQPQHF.

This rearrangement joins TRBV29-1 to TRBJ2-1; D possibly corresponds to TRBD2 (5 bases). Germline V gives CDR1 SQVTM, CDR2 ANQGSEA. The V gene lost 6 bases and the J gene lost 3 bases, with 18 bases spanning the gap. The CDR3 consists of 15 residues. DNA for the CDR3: TGCAGCGTCGACAAACCGGGATCCAACTACAATGAGCAGTTCTTC. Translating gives CSVDKPGSNYNEQFF.

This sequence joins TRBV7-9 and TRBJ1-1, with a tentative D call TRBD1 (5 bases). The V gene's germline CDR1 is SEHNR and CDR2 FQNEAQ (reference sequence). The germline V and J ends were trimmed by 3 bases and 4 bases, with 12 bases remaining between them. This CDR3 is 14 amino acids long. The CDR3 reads CASSLLGGSTEAFF. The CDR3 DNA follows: TGTGCCAGCAGCTTGTTGGGGGGGAGCACTGAAGCTTTCTTT.

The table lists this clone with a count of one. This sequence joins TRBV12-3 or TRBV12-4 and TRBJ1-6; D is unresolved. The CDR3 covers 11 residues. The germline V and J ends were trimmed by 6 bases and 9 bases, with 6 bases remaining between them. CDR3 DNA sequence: TGTGCCAGCAGCGGCGCTTCACCCCTCCACTTT. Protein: CASSGASPLHF.

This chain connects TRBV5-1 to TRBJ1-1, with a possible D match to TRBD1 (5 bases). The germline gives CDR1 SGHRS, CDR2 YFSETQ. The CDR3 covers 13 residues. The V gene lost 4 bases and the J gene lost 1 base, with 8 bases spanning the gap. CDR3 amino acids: CASSAGTNTEAFF. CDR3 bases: TGCGCCAGCAGCGCCGGGACGAACACTGAAGCTTTCTTT.

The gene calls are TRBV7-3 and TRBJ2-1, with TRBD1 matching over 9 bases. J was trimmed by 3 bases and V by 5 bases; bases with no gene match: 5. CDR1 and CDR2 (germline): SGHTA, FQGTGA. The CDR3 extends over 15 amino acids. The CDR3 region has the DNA TGTGCCAGCAGCCCGGGACAGGGATTCTACAATGAGCAGTTCTTC. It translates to CASSPGQGFYNEQFF.

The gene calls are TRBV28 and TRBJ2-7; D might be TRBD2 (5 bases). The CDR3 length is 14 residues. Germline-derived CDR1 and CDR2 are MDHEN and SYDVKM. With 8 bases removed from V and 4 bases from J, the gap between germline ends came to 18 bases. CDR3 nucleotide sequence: TGTGCCAGCGGATTCGGGGTCCTTGGGTACGAGCAGTACTTC. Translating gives CASGFGVLGYEQYF. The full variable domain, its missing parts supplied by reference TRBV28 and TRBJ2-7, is DVKVTQSSRYLVKRTGEKVFLECVQDMDHENMFWYRQDPGLGLRLIYFSYDVKMKEKGDIPEGYSVSREKKERFSLILESASTNQTSMYLCASGFGVLGYEQYFGPGTRLTVT.

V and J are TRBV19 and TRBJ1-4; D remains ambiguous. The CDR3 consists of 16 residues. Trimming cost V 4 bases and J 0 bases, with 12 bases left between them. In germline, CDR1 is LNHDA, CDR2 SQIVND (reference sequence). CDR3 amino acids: CASSTPGEPTNEKLFF. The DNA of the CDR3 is TGTGCCAGTAGTACGCCCGGGGAACCAACTAATGAAAAACTGTTTTTT.

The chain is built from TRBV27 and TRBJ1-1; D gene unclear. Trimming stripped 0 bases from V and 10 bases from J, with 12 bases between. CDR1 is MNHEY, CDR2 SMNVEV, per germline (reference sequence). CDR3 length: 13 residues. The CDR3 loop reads CASSLSRAVSAFF. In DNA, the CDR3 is TGTGCCAGCAGTTTATCACGGGCGGTGTCAGCTTTCTTT.

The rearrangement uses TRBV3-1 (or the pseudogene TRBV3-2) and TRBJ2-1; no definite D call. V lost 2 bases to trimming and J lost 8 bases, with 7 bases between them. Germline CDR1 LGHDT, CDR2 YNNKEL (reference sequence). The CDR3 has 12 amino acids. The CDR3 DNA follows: TGTGCCAGCAGCCAAACTTTCCATGAGCAGTTCTTC. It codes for CASSQTFHEQFF.

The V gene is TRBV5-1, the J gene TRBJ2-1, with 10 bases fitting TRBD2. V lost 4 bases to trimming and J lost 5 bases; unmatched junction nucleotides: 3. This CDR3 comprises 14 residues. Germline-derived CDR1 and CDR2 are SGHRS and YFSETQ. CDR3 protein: CASSELAGNNEQFF. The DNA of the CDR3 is TGCGCCAGCAGCGAACTAGCGGGAAACAATGAGCAGTTCTTC.

For the CDR3, the DNA is TGTGCCAGTAGTCCCACTTGGGGCAATGGGGGCTACACCTTC. Its translation is CASSPTWGNGGYTF. This chain links TRBV19 with TRBJ1-2; tentative D call: TRBD1 (5 bases). CDR3 length: 14 residues. V lost 5 bases, J lost 8 bases, and 18 bases lay in between. The germline CDR1 and CDR2 sequences are LNHDA and SQIVND (reference sequence).

DNA of the CDR3: TGTGCCAGCAGCCCGATGGGGTCTGGAAACACCATATATTTT. Its protein is CASSPMGSGNTIYF. The chain has TRBV7-2 and TRBJ1-3; D gene unclear. Germline-derived CDR1 and CDR2 are SGHTA and FQGNSA. This CDR3 spans 14 amino acids. The V end lost 5 bases, the J end lost 1 base, and 9 bases lay between the germline ends.

The CDR3 protein is CASSFSWGSERETQYF. The CDR3, as DNA: TGTGCCAGCAGCTTCTCGTGGGGGAGTGAGAGGGAGACCCAGTACTTC. The gene calls are TRBV7-9 and TRBJ2-5; D possibly matches TRBD1 or TRBD2 (5 bases each). CDR3 length: 16 amino acids. Trimming removed 3 bases at V and 5 bases at J, with 19 bases between. Germline loops: CDR1 SEHNR, CDR2 FQNEAQ (reference sequence).

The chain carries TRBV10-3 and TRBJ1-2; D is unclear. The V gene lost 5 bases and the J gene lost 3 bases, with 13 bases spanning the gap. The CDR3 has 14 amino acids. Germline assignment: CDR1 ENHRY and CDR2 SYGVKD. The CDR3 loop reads CAISSGPWDYGYTF. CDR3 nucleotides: TGTGCCATCAGTTCTGGGCCCTGGGACTATGGCTACACCTTC.

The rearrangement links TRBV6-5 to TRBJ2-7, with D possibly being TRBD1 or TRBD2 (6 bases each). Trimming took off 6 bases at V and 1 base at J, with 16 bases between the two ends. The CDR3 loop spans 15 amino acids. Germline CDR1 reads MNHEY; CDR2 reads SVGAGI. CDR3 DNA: TGTGCCAGCAGGGGGGGACATACGAGTTCCTACGAGCAGTACTTC. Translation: CASRGGHTSSYEQYF.

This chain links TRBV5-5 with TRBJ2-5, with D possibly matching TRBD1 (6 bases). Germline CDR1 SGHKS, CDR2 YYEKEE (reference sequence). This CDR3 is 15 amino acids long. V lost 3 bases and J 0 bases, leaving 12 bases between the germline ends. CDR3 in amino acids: CASSWTAPYQETQYF. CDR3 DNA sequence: TGTGCCAGCAGCTGGACAGCTCCTTACCAAGAGACCCAGTACTTC.

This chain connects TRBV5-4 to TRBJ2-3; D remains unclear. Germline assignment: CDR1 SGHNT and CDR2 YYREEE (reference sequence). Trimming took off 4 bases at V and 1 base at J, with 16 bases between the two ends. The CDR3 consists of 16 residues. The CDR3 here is CASSRFEEPRTDTQYF. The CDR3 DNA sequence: TGTGCCAGCAGCCGTTTTGAGGAGCCTCGCACAGATACGCAGTATTTT.

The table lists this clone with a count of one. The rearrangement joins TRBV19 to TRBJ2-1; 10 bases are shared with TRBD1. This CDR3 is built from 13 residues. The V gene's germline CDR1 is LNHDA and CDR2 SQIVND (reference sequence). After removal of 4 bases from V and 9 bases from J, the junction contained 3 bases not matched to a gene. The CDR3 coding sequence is TGTGCCAGTAGTAGACAGGGGGCAGGTGAGCAGTTCTTC. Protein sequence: CASSRQGAGEQFF.

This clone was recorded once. CDR3 DNA sequence: TGTGCCAGCAGCCAACAAGCTTTCTCTGGAAACACCATATATTTT. Protein product: CASSQQAFSGNTIYF. The rearrangement uses TRBV14 and TRBJ1-3; D unresolved. With 2 bases removed from V and 0 bases from J, the gap between germline ends came to 8 bases. CDR3 length equals 15 residues. Germline loops: CDR1 SGHDN, CDR2 FVKESK.

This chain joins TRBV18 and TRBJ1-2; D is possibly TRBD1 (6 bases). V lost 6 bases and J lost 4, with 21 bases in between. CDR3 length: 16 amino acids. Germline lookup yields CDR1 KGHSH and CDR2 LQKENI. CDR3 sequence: CASSQNRDAGAYGYTF. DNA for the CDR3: TGTGCCAGCTCCCAAAATCGGGACGCGGGGGCCTATGGCTACACCTTC.

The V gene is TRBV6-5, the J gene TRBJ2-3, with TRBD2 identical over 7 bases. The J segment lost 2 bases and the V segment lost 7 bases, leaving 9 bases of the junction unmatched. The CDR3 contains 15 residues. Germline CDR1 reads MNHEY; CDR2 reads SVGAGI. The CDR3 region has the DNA TGTGCCAGCACCCTCGGGGGGTCTCTCACAGATACGCAGTATTTT. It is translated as CASTLGGSLTDTQYF.

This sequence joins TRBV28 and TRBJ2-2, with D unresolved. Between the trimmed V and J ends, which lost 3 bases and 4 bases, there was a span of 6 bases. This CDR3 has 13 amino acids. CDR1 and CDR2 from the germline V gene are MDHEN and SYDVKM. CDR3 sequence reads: CASSLHGTGELFF. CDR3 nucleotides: TGTGCCAGCAGTTTGCACGGCACCGGGGAGCTGTTTTTT.

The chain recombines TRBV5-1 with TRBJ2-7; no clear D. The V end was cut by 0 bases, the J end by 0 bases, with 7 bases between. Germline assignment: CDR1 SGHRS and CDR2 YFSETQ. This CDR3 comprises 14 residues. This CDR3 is CASSLDWGSYEQYF. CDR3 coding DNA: TGCGCCAGCAGCTTGGACTGGGGCTCCTACGAGCAGTACTTC.

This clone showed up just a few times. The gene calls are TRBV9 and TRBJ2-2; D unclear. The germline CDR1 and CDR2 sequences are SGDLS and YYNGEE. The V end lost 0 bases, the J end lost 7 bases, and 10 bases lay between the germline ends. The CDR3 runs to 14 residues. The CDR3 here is CASSVGIPLGELFF. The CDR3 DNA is TGTGCCAGCAGCGTAGGGATTCCCCTCGGGGAGCTGTTTTTT. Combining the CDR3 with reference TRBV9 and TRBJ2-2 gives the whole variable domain DSGVTQTPKHLITATGQRVTLRCSPRSGDLSVYWYQQSLDQGLQFLIQYYNGEERAKGNILERFSAQQFPDLHSELNLSSLELGDSALYFCASSVGIPLGELFFGEGSRLTVL.